One sample yielded the 4 T cell receptor beta chains listed below, sequenced in a study of Graves' ophthalmopathy and Graves' hyperthyroidism (dated by TCRdb to the late 2010s). Sequencing was performed on an Illumina HiSeq 2000. For repertoire sequencing, the TCR beta CDR3 regions were amplified from RNA transcripts. HTBI primers and the Qiagen OneStep RT-PCR kit were used in a first-round RT-PCR, which was followed by a second-round multiplex PCR, size selection and purification. TCRdb redid the processing of the public reads, applying fastp at Q25 and MiXCR, and retained in-frame beta chains. Records with the same CDR3 protein are collapsed into one entry carrying the most frequent genes and DNA. The sample data list over a million distinct CDR3 sequences, and about 40% of these were observed just once. The ten largest make up roughly 10% of the sample. What was sequenced was peripheral blood or thyroid tissue (not recorded which). The receptor set was obtained from an adult man with Graves' hyperthyroidism.

This clonotype was counted at least ten times. This sequence joins TRBV20-1 and TRBJ1-1; D is unresolved. Germline CDR1 is DFQATT and CDR2 is SNEGSKA (reference sequence). The CDR3 is made up of 12 amino acids. V gave up 3 bases and J gave up 3 bases, with 8 bases separating them. CDR3 sequence (DNA): TGCAGTGCTAGGGACGTGGACACTGAAGCTTTCTTT. Amino acid sequence: CSARDVDTEAFF.

This clonotype was detected only a few times. The chain uses TRBV2 and TRBJ2-2; possibly TRBD2 for D (5 bases). The ends were cut back, 6 bases at V and 4 bases at J, with 12 bases in the middle. The CDR3 has 14 amino acids. The germline V gene has CDR1 SNHLY and CDR2 FYNNEI. The CDR3, as DNA: TGTGCCAGCAGCCCCCGGGAACCCACCGGGGAGCTGTTTTTT. It codes for CASSPREPTGELFF.

On this clonotype itself: This could be a read error, since a much larger clone is one nucleotide away. The CDR3 does not end in the conserved phenylalanine or tryptophan, so this is likely a read error. The chain carries TRBV14 and TRBJ1-1; D is unclear. CDR3 length equals 13 residues. The V gene's germline CDR1 is SGHDN and CDR2 FVKESK. This CDR3 reads CAGSQELYTEAFL. The CDR3 coding sequence is TGTGCCGGCAGCCAAGAACTCTACACTGAAGCTTTCCTT.

The CDR3 protein is CTLEGGRGETQYF. The CDR3 nucleotides read TGCACCCTGGAAGGGGGCCGTGGAGAGACCCAGTACTTC. This sequence joins TRBV29-1 and TRBJ2-5, with TRBD1 matching 7 bases. The CDR3 totals 13 residues. Germline loops: CDR1 SQVTM, CDR2 ANQGSEA.